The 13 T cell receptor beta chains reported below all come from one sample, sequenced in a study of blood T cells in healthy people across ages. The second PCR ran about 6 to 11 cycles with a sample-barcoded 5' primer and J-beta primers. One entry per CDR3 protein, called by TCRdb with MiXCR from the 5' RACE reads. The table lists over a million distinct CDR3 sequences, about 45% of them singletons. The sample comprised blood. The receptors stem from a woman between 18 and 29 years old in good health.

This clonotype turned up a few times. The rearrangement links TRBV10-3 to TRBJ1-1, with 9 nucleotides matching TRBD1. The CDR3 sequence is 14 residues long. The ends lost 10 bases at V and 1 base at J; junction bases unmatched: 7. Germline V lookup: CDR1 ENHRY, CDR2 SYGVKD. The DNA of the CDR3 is TGTGCCACCACCAGGACAGGGGCGAACACTGAAGCTTTCTTT. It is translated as CATTRTGANTEAFF.

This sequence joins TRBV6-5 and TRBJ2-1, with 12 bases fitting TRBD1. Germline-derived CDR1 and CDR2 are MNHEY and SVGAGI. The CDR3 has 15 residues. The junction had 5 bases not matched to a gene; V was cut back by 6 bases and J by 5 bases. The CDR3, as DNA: TGTGCCAGCAGCAGGGACAGGGGGCTACACAATGAGCAGTTCTTC. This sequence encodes CASSRDRGLHNEQFF.

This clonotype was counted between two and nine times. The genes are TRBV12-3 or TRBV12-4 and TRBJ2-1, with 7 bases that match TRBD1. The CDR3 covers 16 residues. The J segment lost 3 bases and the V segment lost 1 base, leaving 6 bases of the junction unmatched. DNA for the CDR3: TGTGCCAGCAGTTTAGGACTGGGACAGAACTACAATGAGCAGTTCTTC. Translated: CASSLGLGQNYNEQFF.

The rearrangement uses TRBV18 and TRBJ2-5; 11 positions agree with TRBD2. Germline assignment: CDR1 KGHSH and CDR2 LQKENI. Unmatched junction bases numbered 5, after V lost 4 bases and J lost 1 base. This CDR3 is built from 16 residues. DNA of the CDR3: TGTGCCAGCTCACGGACTAGCGGGCCCTCCCAAGAGACCCAGTACTTC. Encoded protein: CASSRTSGPSQETQYF.

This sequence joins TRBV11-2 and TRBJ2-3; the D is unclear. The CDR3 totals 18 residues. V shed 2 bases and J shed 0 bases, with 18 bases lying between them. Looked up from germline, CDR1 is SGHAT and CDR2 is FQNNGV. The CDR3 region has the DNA TGTGCCAGCAGCTTAAGGAGAATAAGGGCGACTAGCACAGATACGCAGTATTTT. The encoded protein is CASSLRRIRATSTDTQYF.

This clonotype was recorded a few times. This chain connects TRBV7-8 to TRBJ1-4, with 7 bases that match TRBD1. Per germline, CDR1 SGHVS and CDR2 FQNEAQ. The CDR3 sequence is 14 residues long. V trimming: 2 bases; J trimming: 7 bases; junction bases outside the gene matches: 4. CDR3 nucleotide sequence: TGTGCCAGCAGCTTACAGACAGGGTCTGAAAAACTGTTTTTT. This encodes CASSLQTGSEKLFF.

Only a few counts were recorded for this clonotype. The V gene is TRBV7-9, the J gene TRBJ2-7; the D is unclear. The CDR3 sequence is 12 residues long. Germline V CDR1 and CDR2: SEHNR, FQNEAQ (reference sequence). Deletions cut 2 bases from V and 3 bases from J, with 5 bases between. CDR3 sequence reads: CASSLPYYEQYF. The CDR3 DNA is TGTGCCAGCAGCTTACCATACTACGAGCAGTACTTC.

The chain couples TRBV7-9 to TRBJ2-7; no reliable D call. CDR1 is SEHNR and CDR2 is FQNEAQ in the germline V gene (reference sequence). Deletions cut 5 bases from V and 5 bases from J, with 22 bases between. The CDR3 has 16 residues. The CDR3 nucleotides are TGTGCCAGCAGCCCAGCTATGGTTCTCCTTTGGGACGAGCAGTACTTC. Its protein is CASSPAMVLLWDEQYF.

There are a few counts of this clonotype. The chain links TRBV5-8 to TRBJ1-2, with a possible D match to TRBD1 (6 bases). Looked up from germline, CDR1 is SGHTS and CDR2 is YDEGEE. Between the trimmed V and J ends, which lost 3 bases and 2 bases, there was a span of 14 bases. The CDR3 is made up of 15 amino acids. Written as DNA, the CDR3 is TGTGCCAGCAGCTATTACAGGGAGAAGAACTATGGCTACACCTTC. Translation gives CASSYYREKNYGYTF.

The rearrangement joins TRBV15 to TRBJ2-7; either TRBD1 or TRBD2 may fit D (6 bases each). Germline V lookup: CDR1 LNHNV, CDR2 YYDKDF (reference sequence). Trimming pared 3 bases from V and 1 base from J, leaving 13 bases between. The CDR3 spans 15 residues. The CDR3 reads CATSRGGTPSYEQYF. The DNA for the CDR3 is TGTGCCACCAGCAGGGGCGGGACACCTTCCTACGAGCAGTACTTC.

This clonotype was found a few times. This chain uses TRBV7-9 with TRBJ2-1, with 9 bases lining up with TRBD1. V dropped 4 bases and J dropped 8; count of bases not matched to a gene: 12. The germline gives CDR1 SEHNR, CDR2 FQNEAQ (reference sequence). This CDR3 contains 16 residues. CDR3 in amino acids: CASSSLRDREVYEQFF. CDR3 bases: TGTGCCAGCAGCTCTCTCAGGGACAGGGAAGTTTATGAGCAGTTCTTC.

Here the CDR3 reads CASSQDYPGTDTQYF. The CDR3 DNA is TGTGCCAGCAGCCAAGATTACCCCGGCACAGATACGCAGTATTTT. The chain is built from TRBV14 and TRBJ2-3; D gene ambiguous. CDR3 size: 15 residues. Germline CDR1 and CDR2: SGHDN and FVKESK. V was cut by 0 bases and J by 1 base, with 8 bases left in between.

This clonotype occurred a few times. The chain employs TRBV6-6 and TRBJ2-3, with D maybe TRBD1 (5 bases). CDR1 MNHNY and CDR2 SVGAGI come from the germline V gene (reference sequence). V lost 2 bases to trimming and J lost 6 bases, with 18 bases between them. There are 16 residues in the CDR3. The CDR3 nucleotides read TGTGCCAGCAGTTACGGACATTCCGAGGCGAGGGATACGCAGTATTTT. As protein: CASSYGHSEARDTQYF.